The TCR beta chain described here comes from a study of cytomegalovirus exposure and HLA in healthy donors. Germline V gene data show CDR1 as SNHLY and CDR2 as FYNNEI. V shed 2 bases and J shed 3 bases, with 7 bases lying between them. This CDR3 region has 13 residues. Assay used: immunoSEQ multiplex PCR; TCRdb lists only in-frame clones, some missing. This table holds about 130,000 clones, roughly nine tenths found once. The sequence was obtained from a woman under 30 in good health and CMV-seronegative. The sequenced material came from PBMCs. The chain carries TRBV2 and TRBJ1-1; D unresolved. For the CDR3, the DNA is TGTGCCAGCAGTGAACAGGCCTACACTGAAGCTTTCTTT. It codes for CASSEQAYTEAFF.